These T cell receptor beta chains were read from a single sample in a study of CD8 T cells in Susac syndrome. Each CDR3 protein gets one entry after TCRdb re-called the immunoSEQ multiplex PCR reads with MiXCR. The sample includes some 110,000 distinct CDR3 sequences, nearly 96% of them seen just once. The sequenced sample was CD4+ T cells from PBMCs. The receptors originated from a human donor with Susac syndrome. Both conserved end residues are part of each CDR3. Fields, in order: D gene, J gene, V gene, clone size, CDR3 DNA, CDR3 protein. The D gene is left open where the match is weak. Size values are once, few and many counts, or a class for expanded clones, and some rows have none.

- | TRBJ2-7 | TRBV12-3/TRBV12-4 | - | TGTGCCTGCCGGCGGGACGTCGGCGAGCAGTACTTC | CACRRDVGEQYF
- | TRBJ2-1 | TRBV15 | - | TGTGCCACCAGCAGAGAGAGGGGGGTCGGCTATGAGCAGTTCTTC | CATSRERGVGYEQFF
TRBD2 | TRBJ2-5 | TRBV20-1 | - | TGCAGTGCTAGCACCCCCGGGACTAGCGGGAAAGAGACCCAGTACTTC | CSASTPGTSGKETQYF
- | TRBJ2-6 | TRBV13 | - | TGTGCCAGCAGCTTAGGTGGGTCTAGCTCTGGGGCCAACGTCCTGACTTTC | CASSLGGSSSGANVLTF
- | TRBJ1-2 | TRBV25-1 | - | TGTGCCAGCAGTGATGTATCTGGCTACACCTTC | CASSDVSGYTF
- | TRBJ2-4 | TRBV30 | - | TGTGCCTGGGATGATAGAAACATTCAGTACTTC | CAWDDRNIQYF
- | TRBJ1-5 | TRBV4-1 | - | TGCGCCAGCAGTCTGGACGGACAAAATCAGCCCCAGCATTTT | CASSLDGQNQPQHF
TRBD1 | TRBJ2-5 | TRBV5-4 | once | TGTGCCAGCAGCCCCAAGGGACAGCAAGAGACCCAGTACTTC | CASSPKGQQETQYF
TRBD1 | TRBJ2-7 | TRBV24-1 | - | TGTGCCACCAGCGACCCCGCCGGGACAGGGGGGGACGAGCAGTACTTC | CATSDPAGTGGDEQYF
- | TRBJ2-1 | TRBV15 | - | TGTGCCACCAGCAGAGATCGGGAGACACTGCAGTTCTTC | CATSRDRETLQFF
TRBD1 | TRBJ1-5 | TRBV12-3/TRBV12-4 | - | TGTGCCAGCAGTTTAACAGGGGGTGGCAATCAGCCCCAGCATTTT | CASSLTGGGNQPQHF
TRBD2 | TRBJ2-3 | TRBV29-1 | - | TGCAGCGTCGACCCTAGCGGAAGCACAGATACGCAGTATTTT | CSVDPSGSTDTQYF
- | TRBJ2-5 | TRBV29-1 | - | TGCAGCGTGGTTGGACGGGCTGGGGTGCGGACCCAGTACTTC | CSVVGRAGVRTQYF
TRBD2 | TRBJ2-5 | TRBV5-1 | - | TGCGCCAGCAGCCTGGGAGGGACCAACCTGTGGGAGACCCAGTACTTC | CASSLGGTNLWETQYF
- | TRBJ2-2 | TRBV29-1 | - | TGCAGCGCCTTGACTTGGGCCACCGGGGAGCTGTTTTTT | CSALTWATGELFF
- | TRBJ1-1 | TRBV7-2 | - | TGTGCCAGCAGCTTACCAGGGAAAAGCACTGAAGCTTTCTTT | CASSLPGKSTEAFF
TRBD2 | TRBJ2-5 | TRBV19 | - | TGTGCCAGTACCCCCGGGACTAGGTTGGGAGAGACCCAGTACTTC | CASTPGTRLGETQYF
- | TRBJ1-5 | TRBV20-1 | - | TGCAGTGCTAGCTCAGGAAGCTATAGCAATCAGCCCCAGCATTTT | CSASSGSYSNQPQHF
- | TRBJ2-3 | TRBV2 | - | TGTGCCAGCACCTCCTTGGAGACGGGGGCCACAGATACGCAGTATTTT | CASTSLETGATDTQYF
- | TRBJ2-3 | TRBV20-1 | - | TGCAGTGCTAGAGGAGACTCCCGGAGGAGAGATACGCAGTATTTT | CSARGDSRRRDTQYF
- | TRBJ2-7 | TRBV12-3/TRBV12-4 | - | TGTGCCAGCAGTTTCCGGGGACGGGAAAAACCGGAGGACTTC | CASSFRGREKPEDF
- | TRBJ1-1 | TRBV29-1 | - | TGCAGCGTCCGGGAGGGGAGCACTGAAGCTTTCTTT | CSVREGSTEAFF
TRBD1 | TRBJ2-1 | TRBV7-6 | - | TGTGCCAGCAGCATGGCCGGCGGACAGGTTGGGAATGAGCAGTTCTTC | CASSMAGGQVGNEQFF
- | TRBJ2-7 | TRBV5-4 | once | TGTGCCAGCAGCAGGCCGGGACTCCAGAGCTCCTACGAGCAGTACTTC | CASSRPGLQSSYEQYF
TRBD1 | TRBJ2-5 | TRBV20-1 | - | TGCAGTGCTCCGGGACAGCTACAAGAGACCCAGTACTTC | CSAPGQLQETQYF
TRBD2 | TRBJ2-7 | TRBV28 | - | TGTGCCAGCAGTCCGTGGGGTAGCGGGAGCTACGAGCAGTACTTC | CASSPWGSGSYEQYF
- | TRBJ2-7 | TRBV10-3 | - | TGTGCCATCAGTGAAAGTGTCACCTACGAGCAGTACTTC | CAISESVTYEQYF
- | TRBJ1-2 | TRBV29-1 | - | TGCAGCGTCCGCGAGATAAACTCTAACTATGGCTACACCTTC | CSVREINSNYGYTF
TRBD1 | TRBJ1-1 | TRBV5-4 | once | TGTGCCAGCAGCTTGGGACGGACAGGGGTCACTGAAGCTTTCTTT | CASSLGRTGVTEAFF
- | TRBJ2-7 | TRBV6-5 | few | TGTGCCAGTTCACGTGGGGGCTACGAGCAGTACTTC | CASSRGGYEQYF
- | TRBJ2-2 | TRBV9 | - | TGTGCCAGCAGCGTATTCTTCGGCAGGGATTACACCGGGGAGCTGTTTTTT | CASSVFFGRDYTGELFF
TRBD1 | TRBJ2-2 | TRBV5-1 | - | TGCGCCAGCAGCTTGGGGGACAGAGCGAACACCGGGGAGCTGTTTTTT | CASSLGDRANTGELFF
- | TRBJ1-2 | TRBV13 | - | TGTGCCAGCAGCCCCGGCGGGCAGGGGATCTATTATTCTGGCTACACCTTC | CASSPGGQGIYYSGYTF
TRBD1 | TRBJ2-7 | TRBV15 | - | TGTGCCACCAGGCGCTCCGGACAGGCGAGCTCCTACGAGCAGTACTTC | CATRRSGQASSYEQYF
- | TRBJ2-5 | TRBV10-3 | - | TGTGCCATCAGTGCTGGAAGCCAAGAGACCCAGTACTTC | CAISAGSQETQYF
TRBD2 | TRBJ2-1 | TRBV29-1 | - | TGCAGCGTTGGAAGCGGGAGAAATGAGCAGTTCTTC | CSVGSGRNEQFF
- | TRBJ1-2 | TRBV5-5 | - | TGTGCCAGCGCTTTTGGGACTGGGCAGGGAGACTATGGCTACACCTTC | CASAFGTGQGDYGYTF
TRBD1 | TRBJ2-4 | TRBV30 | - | TGTGCCTGGAGCGACAGGGGCTTAGCCAAAAACATTCAGTACTTC | CAWSDRGLAKNIQYF
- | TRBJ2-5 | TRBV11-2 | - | TGTGCCAGCAGCTCTTCCGGGGTCCAGACCCAGTACTTC | CASSSSGVQTQYF
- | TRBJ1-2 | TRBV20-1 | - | TGCGTGGCCTGGCAGCCCAACTATGGCTACACCTTC | CVAWQPNYGYTF
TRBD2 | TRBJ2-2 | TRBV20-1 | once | TGCAGTGCTAGAGAGGCTAGCGGGAGGGTCCCCGGGGAGCTGTTTTTT | CSAREASGRVPGELFF
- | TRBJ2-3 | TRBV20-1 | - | TGCAGTGCCCGTAAAGGGGAATACAGCACAGATACGCAGTATTTT | CSARKGEYSTDTQYF
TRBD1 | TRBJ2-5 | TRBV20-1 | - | TGCAGTGCTTACGTCGGACAGGCTAGGGTGGAGACCCAGTACTTC | CSAYVGQARVETQYF
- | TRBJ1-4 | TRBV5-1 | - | TGCGCCAGCAGCGGAGGCGGCCCGAATGAAAAACTGTTTTTT | CASSGGGPNEKLFF
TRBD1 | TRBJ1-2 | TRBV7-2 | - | TGTGCCAGCAGCACAGAGACAGGGGCTAACTATGGCTACACCTTC | CASSTETGANYGYTF
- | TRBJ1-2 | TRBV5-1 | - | TGCGCCAGCAGCTTGGTCTCAGGGGATGGCTACACCTTC | CASSLVSGDGYTF
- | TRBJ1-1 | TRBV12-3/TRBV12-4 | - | TGTGCCAGCAGTTTGGGGGCACACAATCTGCACACTGAAGCTTTCTTT | CASSLGAHNLHTEAFF
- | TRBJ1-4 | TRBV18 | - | TGTGCCAGCTCACCGGGAGGACTTAATGAAAAACTGTTTTTT | CASSPGGLNEKLFF
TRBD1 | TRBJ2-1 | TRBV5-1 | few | TGCGCCAGCAGCTCGGGACAGGACAATGAGCAGTTCTTC | CASSSGQDNEQFF
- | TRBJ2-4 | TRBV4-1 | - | TGCGCCAGCAGCCAAGATAAAGGGGGGACCAAAAACATTCAGTACTTC | CASSQDKGGTKNIQYF
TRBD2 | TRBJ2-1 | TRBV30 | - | TGTGCCTGGAAGCGGGAAGGTGAGCAGTTCTTC | CAWKREGEQFF
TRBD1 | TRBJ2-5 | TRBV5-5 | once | TGTGCCAGCAGCTCCGTTGGACAGGGAGAGACCCAGTACTTC | CASSSVGQGETQYF
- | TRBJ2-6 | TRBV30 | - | TGTGCCTGGGGAGCGGGCGCTGGGGCCAACGTCCTGACTTTC | CAWGAGAGANVLTF
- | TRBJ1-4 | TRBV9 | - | TGTGCCAGCAGCGAGCAAGCAACTAATGAAAAACTGTTTTTT | CASSEQATNEKLFF
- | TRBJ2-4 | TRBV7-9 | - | TGTGCCAGCAGCTCTACTCCAGACAGGCATATAGCCAAAAACATTCAGTACTTC | CASSSTPDRHIAKNIQYF
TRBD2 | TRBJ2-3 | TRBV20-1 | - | TGCAGTGCTTCGAGAGGGCAAGCGGGAGCCGCCAATTTT | CSASRGQAGAANF
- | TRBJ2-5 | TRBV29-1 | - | TGCAGCGCCCTGGGGCGCAGAAAACAAGAGACCCAGTACTTC | CSALGRRKQETQYF